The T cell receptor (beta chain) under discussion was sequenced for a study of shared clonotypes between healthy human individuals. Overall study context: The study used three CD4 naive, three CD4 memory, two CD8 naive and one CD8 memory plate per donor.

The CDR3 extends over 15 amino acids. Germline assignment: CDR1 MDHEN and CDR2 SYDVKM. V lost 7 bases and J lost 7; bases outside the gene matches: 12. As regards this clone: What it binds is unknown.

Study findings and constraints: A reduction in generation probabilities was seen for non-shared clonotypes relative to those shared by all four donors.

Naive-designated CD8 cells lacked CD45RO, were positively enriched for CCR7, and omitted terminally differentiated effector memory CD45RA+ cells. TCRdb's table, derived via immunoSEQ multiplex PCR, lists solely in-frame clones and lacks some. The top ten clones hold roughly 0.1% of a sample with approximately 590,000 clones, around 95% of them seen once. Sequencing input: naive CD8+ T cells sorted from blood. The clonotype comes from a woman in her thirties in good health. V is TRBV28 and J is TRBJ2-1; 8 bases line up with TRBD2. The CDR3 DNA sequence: TGTGCCAGCACCCAGCAAGCGGGAGAAAGTAATGAGCAGTTCTTC. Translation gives CASTQQAGESNEQFF.